This T cell receptor (beta chain) derives from a study of CD8+ T cells in alopecia areata. Study details: The protocol delivered tofacitinib for 6 to 18 months, then withdrew it for 6 months. Findings and limits, study-wide: Clonality exceeded that of normal scalp in lesional scalp, most notably in alopecia totalis/universalis.

With 6 bases clipped from V and 0 bases from J, the junction kept 11 bases outside the gene matches. CDR1 and CDR2 from the germline V gene are MNHEY and SMNVEV (reference sequence). The length of the CDR3 is 16 residues. Reverse transcription of extracted RNA yielded cDNA, which provided the sequencing template. The repertoire was sequenced with immunoSEQ multiplex PCR; TCRdb's copy has only in-frame clones and lacks some. The data contain around 50,000 clones, 96% of them singletons. About this clone itself: Its antigen is undetermined.

This chain uses TRBV27 with TRBJ2-7, with TRBD1 matching 7 bases. This TCR came from a human donor with alopecia areata. This specimen consisted of CD8+ T cells sorted from blood, obtained at week 0. The CDR3 here is CASSTTARDSSYEQYF. The CDR3 DNA reads TGTGCCAGCAGCACGACAGCGAGGGACAGCTCCTACGAGCAGTACTTC.